These 5 T cell receptor beta chains originate from one sample sequenced in a study of identical twins. TCRdb fed the 5' RACE reads into MiXCR, producing one record per CDR3 protein. The repertoire has approximately 500,000 distinct CDR3 sequences, around 15% of them found once; the top ten carry more than 0.4%. These data also formed part of another study, on yellow fever vaccine responses in identical twins.

The sample consisted of CD4+ T cells sorted from blood. These receptors were obtained from a woman aged 18-29 years in good health.

The gene calls are TRBV20-1 and TRBJ2-4; tentative D call: TRBD1 (5 bases). The CDR3 loop spans 14 amino acids. Deletions cut 4 bases from V and 0 bases from J, with 10 bases between. CDR1 is DFQATT and CDR2 is SNEGSKA in the germline V gene (reference sequence). CDR3 in amino acids: CSAIQGLAKNIQYF. The CDR3 DNA reads TGCAGTGCTATCCAGGGCTTAGCCAAAAACATTCAGTACTTC.

This chain's CDR3 is CASSLFSGKNTGELFF. The CDR3 bases are TGTGCCAGCAGTTTGTTTAGCGGGAAGAACACCGGGGAGCTGTTTTTT. The rearrangement uses TRBV28 and TRBJ2-2; 8 bases map to TRBD2. Germline assignment: CDR1 MDHEN and CDR2 SYDVKM. The CDR3 consists of 16 residues. J lost 1 base, V lost 3 bases, and 4 bases had no gene match.

The rearrangement joins TRBV7-8 to TRBJ1-2; D is perhaps TRBD1 (6 bases). This CDR3 has 13 amino acids. The V gene lost 4 bases and the J gene lost 3 bases, with 9 bases spanning the gap. Per the germline V gene, CDR1 is SGHVS and CDR2 is FQNEAQ. The CDR3 nucleotides are TGTGCCAGCAGCTCCGGGACATACTATGGCTACACCTTC. Protein product: CASSSGTYYGYTF.

The chain recombines TRBV27 with TRBJ2-2, with D hard to call. Germline CDR1 is MNHEY and CDR2 is SMNVEV (reference sequence). The V and J ends lost 3 bases and 5 bases respectively, with 10 bases between them. The CDR3 consists of 14 residues. For the CDR3, the DNA is TGTGCCAGCAGTTTTTTTTCGCGGACCGGGGAGCTGTTTTTT. It translates to CASSFFSRTGELFF.

The CDR3 loop is CASSLVPGLAGATHEQFF. Here the CDR3 DNA reads TGTGCCAGCAGCTTAGTCCCGGGACTAGCGGGAGCTACCCATGAGCAGTTCTTC. The chain couples TRBV11-1 to TRBJ2-1; 14 nucleotides agree with TRBD2. Unmatched junction bases numbered 10, after V lost 1 base and J lost 8 bases. The CDR3 has 18 residues. From germline, CDR1 is SGHAT and CDR2 FQDESV (reference sequence).